Listed below are T cell receptor beta chains from one sample, sequenced in a study of PD-L1 blockade in urothelial cancer. The assay was immunoSEQ multiplex PCR, and TCRdb's table has in-frame clones only and misses some. The table includes 85,000 to 100,000 clones, around 90% detected once. Here the sequenced sample was PBMCs, taken around atezolizumab (anti-PD-L1) treatment. Every receptor here comes from a man aged 55 to 70 with urothelial cancer. Both conserved end residues are part of each CDR3. Fields, in order: CDR3 protein, CDR3 DNA, D gene, clone size, J gene, V gene. D genes are given only for firm matches. Clone size, where shown, is once, few, many, or a class for clones that have expanded.

cdr3_aa: CASSETSGAADTQYF
cdr3_nt: TGTGCCAGTAGTGAGACTAGCGGGGCAGCAGATACGCAGTATTTT
d_call: TRBD2
clone_size: -
j_call: TRBJ2-3
v_call: TRBV19

cdr3_aa: CASSSEAGGPDTQYF
cdr3_nt: TGTGCCAGCAGCTCCGAGGCGGGGGGCCCAGATACGCAGTATTTT
d_call: TRBD2
clone_size: -
j_call: TRBJ2-3
v_call: TRBV6-4

cdr3_aa: CASSLIRRGNQPQHF
cdr3_nt: TGTGCCAGCAGTTTGATCCGGAGGGGCAATCAGCCCCAGCATTTT
d_call: -
clone_size: -
j_call: TRBJ1-5
v_call: TRBV28

cdr3_aa: CASSLFAPGTGNYGYTF
cdr3_nt: TGTGCCAGCAGTTTATTCGCCCCCGGGACAGGGAACTATGGCTACACCTTC
d_call: TRBD1
clone_size: medium-sized
j_call: TRBJ1-2
v_call: TRBV27

cdr3_aa: CASTNDRDYSPLHF
cdr3_nt: TGTGCCAGCACCAACGACAGGGATTATTCACCCCTCCACTTT
d_call: TRBD1
clone_size: -
j_call: TRBJ1-6
v_call: TRBV28

cdr3_aa: CASSQDLAGGYNEQFF
cdr3_nt: TGTGCCAGCAGCCAAGATTTGGCGGGGGGTTACAATGAGCAGTTCTTC
d_call: TRBD2
clone_size: once
j_call: TRBJ2-1
v_call: TRBV4-2

cdr3_aa: CASRMSGEIYEQYF
cdr3_nt: TGTGCCAGCAGGATGAGCGGGGAAATCTACGAGCAGTACTTC
d_call: TRBD2
clone_size: -
j_call: TRBJ2-7
v_call: TRBV28

cdr3_aa: CASRLIQGHEQYF
cdr3_nt: TGTGCCAGCCGCCTTATACAGGGCCACGAGCAGTACTTC
d_call: -
clone_size: -
j_call: TRBJ2-7
v_call: TRBV27

cdr3_aa: CATSREVSSSYEQYF
cdr3_nt: TGTGCCACCAGCAGAGAGGTCTCTAGCTCCTACGAGCAGTACTTC
d_call: -
clone_size: -
j_call: TRBJ2-7
v_call: TRBV15

cdr3_aa: CASSYSGPTYEQYF
cdr3_nt: TGTGCCAGCAGTTATAGCGGCCCCACCTACGAGCAGTACTTC
d_call: -
clone_size: -
j_call: TRBJ2-7
v_call: TRBV27

cdr3_aa: CASSPGFGGSPLHF
cdr3_nt: TGTGCCAGCAGCCCGGGATTCGGAGGTTCACCCCTCCACTTT
d_call: -
clone_size: -
j_call: TRBJ1-6
v_call: TRBV14

cdr3_aa: CASSKGGAEQFF
cdr3_nt: TGTGCCAGCAGCAAAGGAGGGGCAGAGCAGTTCTTC
d_call: -
clone_size: -
j_call: TRBJ2-1
v_call: TRBV7-3

cdr3_aa: CASSSGGNEKLFF
cdr3_nt: TGCGCCAGCAGCTCAGGGGGTAATGAAAAACTGTTTTTT
d_call: TRBD1
clone_size: -
j_call: TRBJ1-4
v_call: TRBV5-1

cdr3_aa: CASSLGGDGAFF
cdr3_nt: TGTGCCAGCAGTCTTGGAGGGGACGGAGCTTTCTTT
d_call: -
clone_size: -
j_call: TRBJ1-1
v_call: TRBV28

cdr3_aa: CASSSPMMAKNIQYF
cdr3_nt: TGTGCCAGCAGTTCCCCTATGATGGCCAAAAACATTCAGTACTTC
d_call: -
clone_size: -
j_call: TRBJ2-4
v_call: TRBV28

cdr3_aa: CASTSSLRGAISNQPQHF
cdr3_nt: TGTGCCAGCACCTCGTCCCTCCGAGGAGCCATCAGCAATCAGCCCCAGCATTTT
d_call: -
clone_size: -
j_call: TRBJ1-5
v_call: TRBV9

cdr3_aa: CASSLQGVGNTIYF
cdr3_nt: TGTGCCAGCAGTTTACAGGGTGTAGGAAACACCATATATTTT
d_call: -
clone_size: few
j_call: TRBJ1-3
v_call: TRBV6-1

cdr3_aa: CASSLDRVDTEAFF
cdr3_nt: TGCGCCAGCAGCTTGGACAGGGTTGACACTGAAGCTTTCTTT
d_call: -
clone_size: -
j_call: TRBJ1-1
v_call: TRBV5-1

cdr3_aa: CAWGRGLSSGNTIYF
cdr3_nt: TGTGCCTGGGGAAGAGGGCTTAGCTCTGGAAACACCATATATTTT
d_call: -
clone_size: -
j_call: TRBJ1-3
v_call: TRBV30

cdr3_aa: CASSITSGGNTGELFF
cdr3_nt: TGCGCCAGCAGCATAACTAGCGGGGGGAACACCGGGGAGCTGTTTTTT
d_call: TRBD2
clone_size: -
j_call: TRBJ2-2
v_call: TRBV5-1

cdr3_aa: CASSLTGAWGTEAFF
cdr3_nt: TGTGCCAGCAGCCTCACAGGGGCCTGGGGCACTGAAGCTTTCTTT
d_call: TRBD1
clone_size: few
j_call: TRBJ1-1
v_call: TRBV28

cdr3_aa: CASSTSEETQYF
cdr3_nt: TGTGCCAGCTCCACCTCGGAAGAGACCCAGTACTTC
d_call: -
clone_size: -
j_call: TRBJ2-5
v_call: TRBV18

cdr3_aa: CASSFGRDSKQETQYF
cdr3_nt: TGTGCCAGCAGCTTTGGTCGGGACAGTAAACAAGAGACCCAGTACTTC
d_call: TRBD1
clone_size: -
j_call: TRBJ2-5
v_call: TRBV11-3

cdr3_aa: CASTPAGRDYGYTF
cdr3_nt: TGTGCCAGCACCCCCGCGGGGAGGGACTATGGCTACACCTTC
d_call: -
clone_size: -
j_call: TRBJ1-2
v_call: TRBV6-5

cdr3_aa: CAWSRTGRPLHF
cdr3_nt: TGTGCCTGGAGTAGGACAGGCCGACCCCTCCACTTT
d_call: TRBD1
clone_size: -
j_call: TRBJ1-6
v_call: TRBV30

cdr3_aa: CSVVLAGGFTGELFF
cdr3_nt: TGCAGCGTTGTCTTAGCGGGAGGGTTCACCGGGGAGCTGTTTTTT
d_call: TRBD2
clone_size: -
j_call: TRBJ2-2
v_call: TRBV29-1

cdr3_aa: CASSQDTMNTEAFF
cdr3_nt: TGCGCCAGCAGCCAGGACACAATGAACACTGAAGCTTTCTTT
d_call: -
clone_size: few
j_call: TRBJ1-1
v_call: TRBV10-2